This T cell receptor beta chain stems from a study of blood T cell repertoires in COVID-19. The overall study: Sources were T cells, B-cell-depleted T cells, or PBMCs; the material itself was cDNA or gDNA.

This clone was counted a few times. Data came from immunoSEQ multiplex PCR; TCRdb stores just in-frame clones and leaves some out. The sample yields 140,000 or so clones, about 77% seen once. The germline V and J ends were trimmed by 0 bases and 5 bases, with 9 bases remaining between them. Germline assignment: CDR1 SGHRS and CDR2 YFSETQ. The CDR3 length is 14 residues. The rearrangement joins TRBV5-1 to TRBJ2-1, with D possibly matching TRBD1 (6 bases). Sequencing used peripheral blood. This clonotype originated in a man in his sixties with acute or convalescent COVID-19. The DNA for the CDR3 is TGCGCCAGCAGCTTGGGACAGGAAAACAATGAGCAGTTCTTC. Residues: CASSLGQENNEQFF.